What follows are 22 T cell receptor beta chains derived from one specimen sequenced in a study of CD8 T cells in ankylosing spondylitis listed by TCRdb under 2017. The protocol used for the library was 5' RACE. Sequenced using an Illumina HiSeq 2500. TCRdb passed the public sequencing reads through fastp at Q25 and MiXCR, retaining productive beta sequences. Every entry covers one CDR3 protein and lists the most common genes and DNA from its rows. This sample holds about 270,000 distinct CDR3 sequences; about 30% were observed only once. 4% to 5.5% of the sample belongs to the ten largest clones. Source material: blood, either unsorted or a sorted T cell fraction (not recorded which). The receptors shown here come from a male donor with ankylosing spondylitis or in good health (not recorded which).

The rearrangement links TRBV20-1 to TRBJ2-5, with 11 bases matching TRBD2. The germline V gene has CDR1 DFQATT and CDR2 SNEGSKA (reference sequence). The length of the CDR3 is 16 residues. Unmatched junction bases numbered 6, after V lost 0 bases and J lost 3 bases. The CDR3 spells CSARDRGLAAEETQYF. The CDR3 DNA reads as TGCAGTGCTAGAGATAGGGGACTAGCGGCCGAAGAGACCCAGTACTTC.

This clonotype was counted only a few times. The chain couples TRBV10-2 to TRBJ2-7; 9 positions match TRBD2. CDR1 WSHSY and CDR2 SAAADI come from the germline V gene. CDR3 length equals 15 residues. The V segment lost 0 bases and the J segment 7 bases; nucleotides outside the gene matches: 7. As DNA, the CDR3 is TGCGCCAGCAGTGAGTCCCCTAGCGGGGTTGGTGAGCAGTACTTC. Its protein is CASSESPSGVGEQYF.

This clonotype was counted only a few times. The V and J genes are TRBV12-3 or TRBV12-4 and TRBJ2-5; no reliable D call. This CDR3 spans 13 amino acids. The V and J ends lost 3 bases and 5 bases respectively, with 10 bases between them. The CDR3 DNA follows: TGTGCCAGCAGTTTGTCGTTCGAGGAGACCCAGTACTTC. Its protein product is CASSLSFEETQYF.

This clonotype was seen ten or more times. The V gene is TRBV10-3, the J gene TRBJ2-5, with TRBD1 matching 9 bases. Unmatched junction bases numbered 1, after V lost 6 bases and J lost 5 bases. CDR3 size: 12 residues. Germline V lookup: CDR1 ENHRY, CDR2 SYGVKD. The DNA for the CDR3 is TGTGCCATCAGCGACAGGGGGGAGACCCAGTACTTC. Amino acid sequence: CAISDRGETQYF.

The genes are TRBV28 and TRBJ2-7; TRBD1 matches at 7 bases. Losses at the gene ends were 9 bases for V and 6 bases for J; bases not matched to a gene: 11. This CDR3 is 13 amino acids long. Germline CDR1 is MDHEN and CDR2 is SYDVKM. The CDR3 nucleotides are TGTGCCAGTACACAGACAGGGAGAGGCGAGCAGTACTTC. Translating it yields CASTQTGRGEQYF. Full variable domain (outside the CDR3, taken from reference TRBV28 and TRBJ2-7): DVKVTQSSRYLVKRTGEKVFLECVQDMDHENMFWYRQDPGLGLRLIYFSYDVKMKEKGDIPEGYSVSREKKERFSLILESASTNQTSMYLCASTQTGRGEQYFGPGTRLTVT.

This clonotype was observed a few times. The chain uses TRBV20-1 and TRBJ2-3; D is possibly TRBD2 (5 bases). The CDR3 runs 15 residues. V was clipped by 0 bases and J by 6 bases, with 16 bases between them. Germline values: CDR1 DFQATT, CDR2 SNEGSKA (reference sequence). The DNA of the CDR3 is TGCAGTGCTAGAGATCATGCCGGGGAAGCTGATACGCAGTATTTT. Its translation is CSARDHAGEADTQYF.

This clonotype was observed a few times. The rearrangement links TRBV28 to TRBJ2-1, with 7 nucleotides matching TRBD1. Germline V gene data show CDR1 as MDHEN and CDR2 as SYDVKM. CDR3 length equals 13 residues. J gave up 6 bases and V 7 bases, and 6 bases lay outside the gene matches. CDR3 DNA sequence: TGTGCCAGCATCTTGACAGGGTCCAATGAGCAGTTCTTC. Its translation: CASILTGSNEQFF.

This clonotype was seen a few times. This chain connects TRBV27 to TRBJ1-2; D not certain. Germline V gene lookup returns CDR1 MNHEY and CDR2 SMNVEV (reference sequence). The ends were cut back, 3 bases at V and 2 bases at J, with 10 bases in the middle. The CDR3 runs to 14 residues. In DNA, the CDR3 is TGTGCCAGCAGTTTGTTTGGAGGGAACTATGGCTACACCTTC. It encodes CASSLFGGNYGYTF.

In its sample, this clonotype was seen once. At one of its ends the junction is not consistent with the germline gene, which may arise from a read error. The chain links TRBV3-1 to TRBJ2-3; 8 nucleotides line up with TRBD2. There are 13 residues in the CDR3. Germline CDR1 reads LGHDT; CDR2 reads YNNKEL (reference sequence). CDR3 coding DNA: TGTGCCAGCAGCCAAGGCAGGCAAGCGGGGGTATACTTT. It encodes CASSQGRQAGVYF.

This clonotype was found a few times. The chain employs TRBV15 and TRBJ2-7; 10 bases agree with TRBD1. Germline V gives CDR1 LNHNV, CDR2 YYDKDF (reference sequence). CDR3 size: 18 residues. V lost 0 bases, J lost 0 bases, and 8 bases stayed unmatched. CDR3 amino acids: CATSRELTGGVSSYEQYF. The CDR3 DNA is TGTGCCACCAGCAGAGAGTTGACAGGGGGCGTGAGCTCCTACGAGCAGTACTTC.

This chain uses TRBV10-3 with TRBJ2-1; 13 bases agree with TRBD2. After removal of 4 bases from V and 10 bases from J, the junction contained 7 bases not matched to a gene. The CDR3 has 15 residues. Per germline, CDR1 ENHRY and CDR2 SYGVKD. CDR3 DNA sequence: TGTGCCATCAGTGGTACTAGCGGGGGGGCCGGGGAGCAGTTCTTC. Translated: CAISGTSGGAGEQFF.

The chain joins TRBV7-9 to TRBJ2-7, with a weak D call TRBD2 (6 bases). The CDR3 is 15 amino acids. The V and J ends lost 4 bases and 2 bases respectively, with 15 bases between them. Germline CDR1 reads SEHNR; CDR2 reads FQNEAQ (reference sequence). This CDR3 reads CASSSTLAVAYEQYF. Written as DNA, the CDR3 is TGTGCCAGCAGCTCAACCTTAGCGGTTGCCTACGAGCAGTACTTC. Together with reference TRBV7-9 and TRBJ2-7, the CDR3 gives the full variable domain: DTGVSQNPRHKITKRGQNVTFRCDPISEHNRLYWYRQTLGQGPEFLTYFQNEAQLEKSRLLSDRFSAERPKGSFSTLEIQRTEQGDSAMYLCASSSTLAVAYEQYFGPGTRLTVT.

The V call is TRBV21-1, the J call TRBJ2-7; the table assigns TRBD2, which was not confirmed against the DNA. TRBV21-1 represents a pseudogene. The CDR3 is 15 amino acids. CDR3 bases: TGTGCCAGCAGCGGTAAGCGGCAGGGGCCCTACGAGCAGTACTTC. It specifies CASSGKRQGPYEQYF.

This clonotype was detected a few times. CDR3: CATSRGSSVTDTQYF. As DNA, the CDR3 is TGTGCCACCAGCCGTGGCTCATCCGTAACAGATACGCAGTATTTT. The gene calls are TRBV15 and TRBJ2-3; D remains unclear. Trimming took 5 bases from V and 3 from J, leaving 15 bases between them. The CDR3 has 15 residues. Germline V CDR1 and CDR2: LNHNV, YYDKDF (reference sequence).

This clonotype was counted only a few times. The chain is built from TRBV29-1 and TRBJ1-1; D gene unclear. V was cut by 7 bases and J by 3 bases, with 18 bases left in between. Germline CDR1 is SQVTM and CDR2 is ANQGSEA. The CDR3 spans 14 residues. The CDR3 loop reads CSGEPTDVYTEAFF. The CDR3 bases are TGCAGCGGGGAACCGACGGACGTATACACTGAAGCTTTCTTT.

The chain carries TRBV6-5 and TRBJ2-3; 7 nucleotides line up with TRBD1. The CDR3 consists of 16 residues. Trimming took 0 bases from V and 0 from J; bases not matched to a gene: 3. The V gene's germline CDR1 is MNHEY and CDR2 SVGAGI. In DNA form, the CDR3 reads TGTGCCAGCAGTTACTCTGGGACAGTAAGCACAGATACGCAGTATTTT. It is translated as CASSYSGTVSTDTQYF.

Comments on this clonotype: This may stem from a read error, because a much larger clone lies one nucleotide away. CDR3 loop: CSAEGSEPHIGQYF. DNA for the CDR3: TGCAGCGCTGAAGGGTCGGAGCCACACATCGGGCAGTACTTC. The chain uses TRBV29-1 and TRBJ2-7, with D unclear. This CDR3 contains 14 residues. Germline V lookup: CDR1 SQVTM, CDR2 ANQGSEA.

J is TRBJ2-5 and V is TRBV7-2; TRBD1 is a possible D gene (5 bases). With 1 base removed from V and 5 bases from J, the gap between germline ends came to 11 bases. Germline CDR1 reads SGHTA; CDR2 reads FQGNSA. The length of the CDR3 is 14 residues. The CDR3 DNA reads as TGTGCCAGCAGCTTAGGGGCAGGGATCGAGACCCAGTACTTC. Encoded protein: CASSLGAGIETQYF.

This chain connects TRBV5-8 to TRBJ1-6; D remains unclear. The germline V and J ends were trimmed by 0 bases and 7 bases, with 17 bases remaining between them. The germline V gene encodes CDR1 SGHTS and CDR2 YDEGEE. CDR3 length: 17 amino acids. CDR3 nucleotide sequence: TGTGCCAGCAGCTTGGGAGATGTTAAGGGCAGCAATTCACCCCTCCACTTT. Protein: CASSLGDVKGSNSPLHF.

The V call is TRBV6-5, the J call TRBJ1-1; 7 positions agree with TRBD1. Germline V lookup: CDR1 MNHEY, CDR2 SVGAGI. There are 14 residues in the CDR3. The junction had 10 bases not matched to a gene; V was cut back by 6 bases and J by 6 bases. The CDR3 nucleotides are TGTGCCAGCAGCCACTCCGACAGGGACTCTGAAGCTTTCTTT. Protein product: CASSHSDRDSEAFF.

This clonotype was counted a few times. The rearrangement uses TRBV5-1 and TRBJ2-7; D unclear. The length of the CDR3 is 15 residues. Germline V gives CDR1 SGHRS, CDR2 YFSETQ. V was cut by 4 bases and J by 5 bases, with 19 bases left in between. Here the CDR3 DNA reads TGCGCCAGCAGCCCGCGCACACTGGAACCCCACGAGCAGTACTTC. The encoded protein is CASSPRTLEPHEQYF.

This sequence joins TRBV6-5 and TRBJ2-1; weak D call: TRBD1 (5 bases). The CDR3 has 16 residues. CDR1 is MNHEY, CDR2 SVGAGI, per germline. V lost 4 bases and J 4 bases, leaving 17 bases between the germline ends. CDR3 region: CASSSPAGKGYNEQFF. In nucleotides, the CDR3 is TGTGCCAGCAGTTCCCCAGCAGGGAAGGGGTACAATGAGCAGTTCTTC.